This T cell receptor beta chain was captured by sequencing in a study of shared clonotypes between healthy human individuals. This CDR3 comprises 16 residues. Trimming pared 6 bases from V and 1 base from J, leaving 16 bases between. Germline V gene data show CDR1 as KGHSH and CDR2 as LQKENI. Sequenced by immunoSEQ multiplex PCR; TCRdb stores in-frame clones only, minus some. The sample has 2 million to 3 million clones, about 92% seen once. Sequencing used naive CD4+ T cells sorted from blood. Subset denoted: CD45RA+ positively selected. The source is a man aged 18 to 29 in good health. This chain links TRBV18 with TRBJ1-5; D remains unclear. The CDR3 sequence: CASSVERVGSNQPQHF. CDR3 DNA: TGTGCCAGCTCGGTGGAAAGGGTAGGAAGCAATCAGCCCCAGCATTTT.